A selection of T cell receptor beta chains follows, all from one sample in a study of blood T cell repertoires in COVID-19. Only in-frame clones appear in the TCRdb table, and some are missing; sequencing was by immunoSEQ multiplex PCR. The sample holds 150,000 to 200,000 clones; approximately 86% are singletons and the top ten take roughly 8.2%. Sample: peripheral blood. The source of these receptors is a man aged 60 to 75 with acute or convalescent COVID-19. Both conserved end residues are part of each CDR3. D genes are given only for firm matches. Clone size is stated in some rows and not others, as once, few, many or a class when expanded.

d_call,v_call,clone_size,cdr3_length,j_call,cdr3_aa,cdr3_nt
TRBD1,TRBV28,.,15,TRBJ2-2,CASSPGQIHTGELFF,TGTGCCAGCAGCCCGGGACAGATTCACACCGGGGAGCTGTTTTTT
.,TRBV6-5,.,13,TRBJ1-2,CASIGSGFGGYTF,TGTGCCAGCATTGGGTCAGGGTTCGGTGGCTACACCTTC
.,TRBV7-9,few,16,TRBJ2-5,CASSPPFRQGGETQYF,TGTGCCAGCAGCCCGCCTTTTAGACAGGGAGGAGAGACCCAGTACTTC
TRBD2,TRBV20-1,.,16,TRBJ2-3,CSASESSGIRTDTQYF,TGCAGTGCTAGTGAAAGTAGCGGGATCCGCACAGATACGCAGTATTTT
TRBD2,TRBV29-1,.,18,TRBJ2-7,CSVETGEPIAGVRNEQYF,TGCAGCGTTGAGACCGGGGAGCCTATAGCGGGAGTTCGGAACGAGCAGTACTTC
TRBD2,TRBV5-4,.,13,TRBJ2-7,CASSRDGGGEQYF,TGTGCCAGCAGCCGGGACGGCGGGGGAGAGCAGTACTTC
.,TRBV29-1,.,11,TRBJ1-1,CSVSGNTEAFF,TGCAGCGTTTCAGGTAACACTGAAGCTTTCTTT
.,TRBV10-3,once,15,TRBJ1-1,CAISEAQGRDTEAFF,TGTGCCATCAGTGAGGCTCAGGGGAGGGACACTGAAGCTTTCTTT
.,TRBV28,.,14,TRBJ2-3,CASSLAGGTDTQYF,TGTGCCAGCAGTTTAGCAGGGGGCACAGATACGCAGTATTTT
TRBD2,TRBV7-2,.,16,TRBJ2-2,CASSLGTGGLTGELFF,TGTGCCAGCAGCTTAGGGACGGGAGGTCTCACCGGGGAGCTGTTTTTT
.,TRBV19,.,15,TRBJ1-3,CASRGTVDSGNTIYF,TGTGCCAGTAGGGGGACTGTGGACTCTGGAAACACCATATATTTT
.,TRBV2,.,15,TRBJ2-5,CASYRVEEGQETQYF,TGTGCCAGCTATCGGGTAGAGGAGGGCCAAGAGACCCAGTACTTC
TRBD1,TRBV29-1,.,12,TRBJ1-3,CSAGQGADTIYF,TGCAGCGCCGGACAGGGGGCGGACACCATATATTTT
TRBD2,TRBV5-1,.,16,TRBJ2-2,CASSLAGREGTGELFF,TGCGCCAGCAGCTTGGCGGGACGGGAGGGCACCGGGGAGCTGTTTTTT
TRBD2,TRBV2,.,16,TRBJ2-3,CASSWTSGSLADTQYF,TGTGCCAGCAGTTGGACTAGCGGGAGTTTGGCAGATACGCAGTATTTT
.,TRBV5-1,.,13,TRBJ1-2,CASSLPQGIGYTF,TGCGCCAGCAGCCTTCCCCAGGGTATTGGCTACACCTTC
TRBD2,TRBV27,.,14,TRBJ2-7,CASSLLAGGREQYF,TGTGCCAGCAGTTTGCTAGCGGGAGGGCGCGAGCAGTACTTC
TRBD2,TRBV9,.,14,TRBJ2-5,CASSETSGRETQYF,TGTGCCAGCAGCGAGACTAGCGGGAGGGAGACCCAGTACTTC
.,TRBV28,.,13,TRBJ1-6,CASSFGYNSPLHF,TGTGCCAGCAGTTTCGGGTATAATTCACCCCTCCACTTT
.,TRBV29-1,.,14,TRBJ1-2,CSVRGRGTMDGYTF,TGCAGCGTTCGAGGAAGGGGCACAATGGATGGCTACACCTTC
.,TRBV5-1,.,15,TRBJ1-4,CASRTTGGPSEKLFF,TGCGCCAGCAGAACTACGGGAGGCCCTTCTGAAAAACTGTTTTTT
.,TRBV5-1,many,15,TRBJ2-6,CASSSGYTGANVLTF,TGCGCCAGCAGCTCGGGGTATACTGGGGCCAACGTCCTGACTTTC
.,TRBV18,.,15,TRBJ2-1,CASSPPSLKDSFQFF,TGTGCCAGCTCACCACCTTCTCTCAAAGACTCTTTCCAGTTCTTC
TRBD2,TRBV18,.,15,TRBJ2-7,CASSPPTSGPYEQYF,TGTGCCAGCTCACCCCCGACTAGCGGGCCTTACGAGCAGTACTTC
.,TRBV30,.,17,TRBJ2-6,CAWGLQSGVAGANVLTF,TGTGCCTGGGGACTTCAATCAGGGGTTGCAGGGGCCAACGTCCTGACTTTC
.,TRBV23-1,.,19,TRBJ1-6,CASSQAVQRQPKLDSPLHF,TGCGCCAGCAGTCAAGCCGTTCAGAGACAGCCAAAGTTAGATTCACCCCTCCACTTT
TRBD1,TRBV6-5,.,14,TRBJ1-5,CASSPGTANQPQHF,TGTGCCAGCAGTCCAGGGACAGCAAATCAGCCCCAGCATTTT
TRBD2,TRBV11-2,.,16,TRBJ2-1,CASTPLAGGNYNEQFF,TGTGCCAGCACCCCTCTAGCGGGCGGGAATTACAATGAGCAGTTCTTC
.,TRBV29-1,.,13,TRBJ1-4,CSATGLTNEKLFF,TGCAGCGCTACAGGGCTAACTAATGAAAAACTGTTTTTT
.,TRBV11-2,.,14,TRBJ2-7,CASSLERGSYEQYF,TGTGCCAGCAGCTTAGAGAGAGGGTCCTACGAGCAGTACTTC
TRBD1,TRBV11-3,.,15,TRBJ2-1,CASSDRDRERNEQFF,TGTGCCAGCAGCGACCGGGACAGGGAGAGGAATGAGCAGTTCTTC